The sequence of this T cell receptor beta chain was determined in a study of response to subunit inactivated influenza vaccine. MiXCR was run by TCRdb on the RT-PCR reads, yielding one entry per CDR3 protein. Seen here are fewer than 750,000 distinct CDR3 sequences, around 15% observed once, and the top ten hold approximately 10%. Study-wide findings and caveats: Each seasonal influenza vaccination recruits few new T cells, the authors suggested.

V lost 4 bases and J 3 bases, leaving 15 bases between the germline ends. CDR3 length: 15 residues. CDR1 SGHRS and CDR2 YFSETQ come from the germline V gene. On this clonotype: What it recognizes is unknown.

The chain employs TRBV5-1 and TRBJ2-3; a possible D gene is TRBD1 (5 bases). The TCR was taken from a man aged 50 to 59 who received an inactivated influenza vaccine. Sequenced material: PBMCs from blood, taken about 13 days after vaccination. The CDR3 region is CASSRRKGLTDTQYF. DNA for the CDR3: TGCGCCAGCAGCAGACGGAAGGGGTTAACAGATACGCAGTATTTT.